This T cell receptor (beta chain) came from a study of response to subunit inactivated influenza vaccine. This clonotype was detected a few times. TCRdb itself ran the RT-PCR reads through MiXCR, one entry per CDR3 protein. The table has roughly 540,000 distinct CDR3 sequences, under 30% seen once. The length of the CDR3 is 12 residues. V lost 3 bases, J lost 6 bases, and 4 bases lay in between. Germline CDR1 is SGHKS and CDR2 is YYEKEE (reference sequence). These records were also assigned to another study, of T cells expressing NK-cell markers. According to that study: 5'RACE template switching with UMIs generated TCR beta cDNA.

Sequencing was performed on CD4+ T cells sorted from PBMCs, taken 11 to 12 days after vaccination. The rearrangement links TRBV5-5 to TRBJ1-6, with D hard to call. This sequence was found in a man aged 50 or older who received an inactivated influenza vaccine. In DNA, the CDR3 is TGTGCCAGCAGCTGGAGTAATTCACCCCTCCACTTT. Its translation is CASSWSNSPLHF.